What follows are 23 T cell receptor beta chains derived from one specimen sequenced in a study of shared clonotypes between healthy human individuals. Sequencing was performed with immunoSEQ multiplex PCR; in TCRdb, only in-frame clones are kept and a portion is missing. The table lists about 2,500,000 clones, roughly 92% of them singletons, with over 0.12% in the top ten. Input material: naive CD4+ T cells sorted from blood. Regarding subset: CD45RA+ positively selected. The receptors here all came from a young man in good health.

The J gene is TRBJ2-7, the V gene TRBV6-6; D might be TRBD1 or TRBD2, each matching 5 bases. The CDR3 totals 13 residues. V was shortened by 0 bases and J by 7 bases, with 10 bases between the two germline ends. Germline CDR1 MNHNY, CDR2 SVGAGI (reference sequence). CDR3: CASSYSPGQEQYF. The CDR3 DNA is TGTGCCAGCAGTTACTCGCCGGGGCAAGAGCAGTACTTC.

The chain joins TRBV7-8 to TRBJ2-3, with unresolved D. Trimming cost V 5 bases and J 6 bases, with 15 bases left between them. The CDR3 is made up of 14 amino acids. Germline values: CDR1 SGHVS, CDR2 FQNEAQ. The CDR3 sequence is CASSLRSAWDTQYF. CDR3 coding DNA: TGTGCCAGCAGCCTACGATCGGCTTGGGATACGCAGTATTTT.

V gene TRBV5-6 combines with J gene TRBJ1-2; TRBD1 might be the D (5 bases). Germline CDR1 reads SGHDT; CDR2 reads YYEEEE. The CDR3 length is 16 residues. V was pared by 3 bases and J by 8 bases, with 23 bases between. CDR3 sequence (DNA): TGTGCCAGCAGCTATTGGATGGGGCTACCTCCCGGCGGCTACACCTTC. Translating gives CASSYWMGLPPGGYTF.

This chain joins TRBV5-5 and TRBJ2-3, with 10 bases lining up with TRBD2. Germline V gives CDR1 SGHKS, CDR2 YYEKEE (reference sequence). This CDR3 has 18 residues. Trimming at V came to 1 base and at J to 2 bases, leaving 10 bases not matched to a gene. This CDR3 reads CASSLKVAGGRNTDTQYF. DNA for the CDR3: TGTGCCAGCAGCTTGAAAGTAGCGGGGGGCCGGAACACAGATACGCAGTATTTT.

The rearrangement uses TRBV10-2 and TRBJ2-3, with 7 bases lining up with TRBD1. V trimming: 8 bases; J trimming: 9 bases; junction bases outside the gene matches: 5. The germline CDR1 and CDR2 sequences are WSHSY and SAAADI. The CDR3 has 11 residues. The DNA for the CDR3 is TGCGCCAGCCTGCAGGGGGAAACGCAGTATTTT. Translating it yields CASLQGETQYF.

Concerning this clone: At the DNA level, this CDR3 is encoded by other sequences in the same sample as well. The chain couples TRBV5-4 to TRBJ2-7; a weak D match, TRBD1 (6 bases). CDR1 is SGHNT, CDR2 YYREEE, per germline (reference sequence). This CDR3 region has 14 residues. Trimming removed 0 bases from V and 4 bases from J, with 11 bases in between. The CDR3: CASSLAGQGYEQYF. The DNA of the CDR3 is TGTGCCAGCAGCTTGGCCGGGCAGGGGTACGAGCAGTACTTC.

The chain is built from TRBV10-1 and TRBJ1-4; 7 bases align to TRBD1. Per germline, CDR1 WNHNN and CDR2 SYGVQD (reference sequence). The CDR3 totals 17 residues. With 2 bases clipped from V and 7 bases from J, the junction kept 13 bases outside the gene matches. This CDR3 is CASSEGTVSLVREKLFF. The CDR3 region has the DNA TGCGCCAGCAGTGAGGGGACAGTGTCGCTCGTTCGTGAAAAACTGTTTTTT.

This clone was detected only once. V is TRBV7-2 and J is TRBJ2-3, with TRBD2 matching 8 bases. CDR1 is SGHTA, CDR2 FQGNSA, per germline. The CDR3 consists of 14 residues. J gave up 5 bases and V 3 bases, and 4 bases lay outside the gene matches. This chain's CDR3 is CASSFSGIVDTQYF. DNA of the CDR3: TGTGCCAGCAGCTTTAGCGGGATCGTAGATACGCAGTATTTT.

The chain couples TRBV18 to TRBJ2-3; 7 bases match TRBD1. CDR3 size: 14 residues. V shed 2 bases, J shed 6 bases, and the junction held 5 bases outside the gene matches. Looked up from germline, CDR1 is KGHSH and CDR2 is LQKENI. The CDR3 nucleotides are TGTGCCAGCTCACCATCCGTACAGGGGGATACGCAGTATTTT. Translation: CASSPSVQGDTQYF.

Remarks on this clone: The identical CDR3 is also encoded by other nucleotide sequences in the sample. This chain connects TRBV5-1 to TRBJ2-7; D not certain. Trimming cost V 0 bases and J 6 bases, with 4 bases left between them. Germline CDR1 and CDR2: SGHRS and YFSETQ. The CDR3 contains 11 residues. Here the CDR3 DNA reads TGCGCCAGCAGCTTGGGGCCCGAGCAGTACTTC. Translated: CASSLGPEQYF.

This rearrangement joins TRBV11-3 to TRBJ2-1, with TRBD2 identical over 8 bases. Germline CDR1 is SGHNT and CDR2 is YENEEA. Germline trimming cut 0 bases from V and 12 bases from J; bases unmatched to any gene: 16. This CDR3 has 17 residues. CDR3 protein: CASSLDPGGGRLSRQFF. As DNA, the CDR3 is TGTGCCAGCAGCTTAGATCCTGGTGGCGGGAGGCTATCCCGGCAGTTCTTC. The full variable domain, in which reference TRBV11-3 and TRBJ2-1 provide the parts outside the CDR3, is EAGVVQSPRYKIIEKKQPVAFWCNPISGHNTLYWYLQNLGQGPELLIRYENEEAVDDSQLPKDRFSAERLKGVDSTLKIQPAELGDSAVYLCASSLDPGGGRLSRQFFGPGTRLTVL.

In the case of this clone: Within the sample, other DNA sequences also encode this same CDR3. The chain joins TRBV9 to TRBJ1-2; TRBD1 might be the D (6 bases). From germline, CDR1 is SGDLS and CDR2 YYNGEE. Trimming stripped 1 base from V and 2 bases from J, with 6 bases between. The CDR3 is 13 residues long. The CDR3 DNA reads TGTGCCAGCAGCGTAACAGGGAACTATGGCTACACCTTC. This gives the protein CASSVTGNYGYTF.

The chain uses TRBV19 and TRBJ2-7; D tentatively fits TRBD1 or TRBD2 (6 bases each). Germline values: CDR1 LNHDA, CDR2 SQIVND (reference sequence). V was shortened by 0 bases and J by 0 bases, with 15 bases between the two germline ends. CDR3 length: 17 residues. CDR3 DNA: TGTGCCAGTAGTATAGAGGGGGGCGGAAAAACCTCCTACGAGCAGTACTTC. Its protein product is CASSIEGGGKTSYEQYF. Complete variable domain (other parts from reference TRBV19 and TRBJ2-7): DGGITQSPKYLFRKEGQNVTLSCEQNLNHDAMYWYRQDPGQGLRLIYYSQIVNDFQKGDIAEGYSVSREKKESFPLTVTSAQKNPTAFYLCASSIEGGGKTSYEQYFGPGTRLTVT.

This clone was seen many times. The rearrangement joins TRBV7-9 to TRBJ2-7, with TRBD1 matching over 10 bases. V was clipped by 5 bases and J by 0 bases; unmatched bases: 7. The CDR3 is 16 residues long. Germline V gene sequence: CDR1 SEHNR, CDR2 FQNEAQ (reference sequence). CDR3 DNA: TGTGCCAGCAGCCCCTGGGGACAGGGGAGCTCCTACGAGCAGTACTTC. This translates into CASSPWGQGSSYEQYF.

The DNA for the CDR3 is TGTGCCAGCATCAGACACCGGGACAGGGTGCGAAGGACCTCCTACGAGCAGTACTTC. Translated, it gives CASIRHRDRVRRTSYEQYF. V usage is TRBV9 and J usage is TRBJ2-7, with 9 bases aligning to TRBD1. Per the germline V gene, CDR1 is SGDLS and CDR2 is YYNGEE. The J segment lost 0 bases and the V segment lost 6 bases, leaving 19 bases of the junction unmatched. The CDR3 sequence is 19 residues long.

This chain links TRBV2 with TRBJ2-3; D may correspond to TRBD1 or TRBD2 (5 bases each). Germline loops: CDR1 SNHLY, CDR2 FYNNEI. CDR3 length: 15 amino acids. V gave up 5 bases and J gave up 2 bases, with 14 bases separating them. The CDR3 DNA follows: TGTGCCAGCAGTCCCTGGGGACGGGACACAGATACGCAGTATTTT. It encodes CASSPWGRDTDTQYF.

This clone was found once. This chain joins TRBV7-2 and TRBJ2-2, with 12 bases that match TRBD2. This CDR3 is built from 19 residues. Germline V lookup: CDR1 SGHTA, CDR2 FQGNSA. V was pared by 1 base and J by 8 bases, with 14 bases of the junction left unmatched. The DNA of the CDR3 is TGTGCCAGCAGCTTAGGGCCTAGCGGGGGGGCCCTCGCGGAAGGGGAGCTGTTTTTT. Translation: CASSLGPSGGALAEGELFF.

The chain joins TRBV27 to TRBJ1-6; D may be TRBD1 (6 bases). The germline gives CDR1 MNHEY, CDR2 SMNVEV (reference sequence). The CDR3 length is 17 residues. Deletions cut 5 bases from V and 1 base from J, with 15 bases between. This CDR3 reads CASSPETGFSYNSPLHF. CDR3 DNA sequence: TGTGCCAGCAGTCCCGAGACAGGTTTTTCCTATAATTCACCCCTCCACTTT.

This clone was recorded only once. The chain recombines TRBV7-9 with TRBJ1-2; 7 bases agree with TRBD1. The junction had 4 bases not matched to a gene; V was cut back by 2 bases and J by 4 bases. Germline V gene data show CDR1 as SEHNR and CDR2 as FQNEAQ (reference sequence). The CDR3 spans 14 residues. For the CDR3, the DNA is TGTGCCAGCAGCTTAAATAACAGGGGCTATGGCTACACCTTC. It is translated as CASSLNNRGYGYTF.

A single count supports this clone. The J gene is TRBJ2-7, the V gene TRBV5-1; D is unresolved. Per the germline V gene, CDR1 is SGHRS and CDR2 is YFSETQ. Trimming removed 2 bases at V and 0 bases at J, with 9 bases between. The CDR3 is 14 residues long. DNA for the CDR3: TGCGCCAGCAGCTTAGGTTCCCTCTCCTACGAGCAGTACTTC. Its protein product is CASSLGSLSYEQYF.

The chain couples TRBV28 to TRBJ2-7; 9 bases map to TRBD1. V shed 6 bases and J 7 bases; nucleotides not matched to a gene: 4. Germline assignment: CDR1 MDHEN and CDR2 SYDVKM. This CDR3 is built from 12 residues. The CDR3 DNA reads as TGTGCCAGCAGAGGACAGGGGACAGAGCAGTACTTC. Encoded protein: CASRGQGTEQYF.

This chain connects TRBV11-2 to TRBJ2-3, with D perhaps matching TRBD2 (5 bases). Germline-derived CDR1 and CDR2 are SGHAT and FQNNGV. The V and J ends lost 3 bases and 1 base respectively, with 20 bases between them. The CDR3 loop spans 18 amino acids. CDR3 DNA sequence: TGTGCCAGCAGCTTCCTAACGCGGGCGCGGCCGGGCACAGATACGCAGTATTTT. This gives the protein CASSFLTRARPGTDTQYF.

This sequence joins TRBV4-3 and TRBJ2-3; 8 positions agree with TRBD2. CDR1 and CDR2 (germline): LGHNA, YSLEER. This CDR3 spans 19 amino acids. V gave up 1 base and J gave up 7 bases; unmatched junction bases: 19. The CDR3 here is CASSQGLPGLGVEDYTQYF. CDR3 in DNA: TGCGCCAGCAGCCAAGGACTACCGGGACTAGGGGTAGAGGACTATACGCAGTATTTT.